These 18 T cell receptor beta chains originate from one sample sequenced in a study of blood T cell repertoires in COVID-19. Assay used: immunoSEQ multiplex PCR; TCRdb lists only in-frame clones, some missing. The table lists 130,000 to 150,000 clones, roughly 80% of them singletons. Sequenced sample: peripheral blood. The receptors stem from a woman aged 70 to 79 with COVID-19, enrolled during active disease.

The CDR3 loop is CASSLGSGQSYEQYF. CDR3 bases: TGTGCCAGCAGCTTGGGCTCGGGACAAAGCTACGAGCAGTACTTC. This rearrangement joins TRBV5-6 to TRBJ2-7; a weak D match, TRBD1 (6 bases). The CDR3 has 15 amino acids. Trimming cost V 0 bases and J 3 bases, with 13 bases left between them. Germline CDR1 SGHDT, CDR2 YYEEEE.

The gene calls are TRBV27 and TRBJ2-3; TRBD1 might be the D (6 bases). Germline CDR1 MNHEY, CDR2 SMNVEV (reference sequence). V lost 2 bases and J lost 4, with 7 bases in between. The CDR3 has 13 residues. The CDR3 sequence is CASSLTGPDTQYF. Written as DNA, the CDR3 is TGTGCCAGCAGTTTAACAGGGCCAGATACGCAGTATTTT.

V is TRBV7-2 and J is TRBJ1-1; D ambiguous. Trimming removed 2 bases from V and 5 bases from J, with 21 bases in between. Looked up from germline, CDR1 is SGHTA and CDR2 is FQGNSA. The CDR3 extends over 17 amino acids. CDR3 amino acids: CASSLNTVLRMSTEAFF. As DNA, the CDR3 is TGTGCCAGCAGCTTAAACACAGTGCTCCGAATGAGTACTGAAGCTTTCTTT.

The chain employs TRBV2 and TRBJ1-2; no definite D call. V gave up 2 bases and J gave up 8 bases, with 6 bases separating them. This CDR3 is built from 11 residues. From germline, CDR1 is SNHLY and CDR2 FYNNEI. The CDR3 is CASSERQGYTF. CDR3 DNA: TGTGCCAGCAGTGAAAGACAAGGCTACACCTTC.

This chain joins TRBV7-2 and TRBJ2-1; a possible D gene is TRBD2 (6 bases). Deletions cut 6 bases from V and 6 bases from J, with 18 bases between. This CDR3 is 15 amino acids long. In germline, CDR1 is SGHTA, CDR2 FQGNSA. The CDR3 sequence: CASRAGPRGVNEQFF. CDR3 nucleotide sequence: TGTGCCAGCAGGGCGGGGCCCCGCGGGGTCAATGAGCAGTTCTTC.

The chain employs TRBV30 and TRBJ1-1; D is uncertain. The CDR3 length is 13 residues. Germline loops: CDR1 GTSNPN, CDR2 SVGIG (reference sequence). The germline V and J ends were trimmed by 3 bases and 8 bases, with 16 bases remaining between them. The CDR3 loop is CAWRAQRSLEAFF. In DNA, the CDR3 is TGTGCCTGGAGGGCCCAACGTTCGCTGGAAGCTTTCTTT.

This clone was observed a single time. The V call is TRBV2, the J call TRBJ1-2; 8 bases fit TRBD1. J was trimmed by 3 bases and V by 6 bases; bases with no gene match: 6. Germline loops: CDR1 SNHLY, CDR2 FYNNEI. CDR3 length: 14 amino acids. The CDR3 spells CASRQGGTYYGYTF. As DNA, the CDR3 is TGTGCCAGCAGACAGGGGGGGACCTACTATGGCTACACCTTC.

The V and J genes are TRBV3-1 (or the pseudogene TRBV3-2) and TRBJ2-7, with 9 bases that match TRBD2. Germline CDR1 LGHDT, CDR2 YNNKEL (reference sequence). With 4 bases clipped from V and 5 bases from J, the junction kept 6 bases outside the gene matches. The length of the CDR3 is 14 residues. Written as DNA, the CDR3 is TGTGCCAGCAGCCCGGGACTAGCCAGCCACGAGCAGTACTTC. It specifies CASSPGLASHEQYF.

The V and J genes are TRBV5-1 and TRBJ2-2; D may be TRBD2 (6 bases). The CDR3 is 17 residues long. V was cut by 5 bases and J by 2 bases, with 19 bases left in between. Germline loops: CDR1 SGHRS, CDR2 YFSETQ. CDR3 bases: TGCGCCAGCAGGCCGGGACTCACGGTGGAAAACACCGGGGAGCTGTTTTTT. Translation gives CASRPGLTVENTGELFF.

The chain uses TRBV5-4 and TRBJ2-1, with D possibly matching TRBD1 (6 bases). Trimming shortened V by 0 bases and J by 5 bases, and 9 bases separated the two germline ends. Germline V lookup: CDR1 SGHNT, CDR2 YYREEE (reference sequence). The CDR3 loop spans 14 amino acids. The CDR3 spells CASSLGQDHNEQFF. The CDR3 nucleotides are TGTGCCAGCAGCTTGGGACAGGACCACAATGAGCAGTTCTTC.

The chain combines TRBV15 with TRBJ1-3, with D hard to call. This CDR3 contains 17 residues. Germline V gene data show CDR1 as LNHNV and CDR2 as YYDKDF (reference sequence). Trimming removed 0 bases from V and 2 bases from J, with 14 bases in between. The CDR3 DNA follows: TGTGCCACCAGCAGAGATATTAGAGACCAGGCTGGAAACACCATATATTTT. Protein sequence: CATSRDIRDQAGNTIYF.

The V gene is TRBV28, the J gene TRBJ1-4; 9 bases agree with TRBD1. V was clipped by 5 bases and J by 7 bases; unmatched bases: 5. The CDR3 is made up of 14 amino acids. Per germline, CDR1 MDHEN and CDR2 SYDVKM. The CDR3 region is CASSPPGQGEKLFF. CDR3 DNA sequence: TGTGCCAGCAGTCCACCGGGACAGGGTGAAAAACTGTTTTTT. The full variable domain, its missing parts supplied by reference TRBV28 and TRBJ1-4, is DVKVTQSSRYLVKRTGEKVFLECVQDMDHENMFWYRQDPGLGLRLIYFSYDVKMKEKGDIPEGYSVSREKKERFSLILESASTNQTSMYLCASSPPGQGEKLFFGSGTQLSVL.

The chain carries TRBV12-3 or TRBV12-4 and TRBJ1-1, with a tentative D call TRBD1 (5 bases). The CDR3 is 13 residues long. V gave up 6 bases and J gave up 4 bases, with 12 bases separating them. The CDR3 DNA follows: TGTGCCAGCAGGTACGGGGGGATCACTGAAGCTTTCTTT. Its translation is CASRYGGITEAFF.

J is TRBJ2-6 and V is TRBV5-4; maybe TRBD2 (5 bases). CDR1 is SGHNT, CDR2 YYREEE, per germline (reference sequence). There are 17 residues in the CDR3. V dropped 0 bases and J dropped 0 bases, with 10 bases sitting between them. In DNA form, the CDR3 reads TGTGCCAGCAGCTTGGGAGGGCCCTTCTCTGGGGCCAACGTCCTGACTTTC. This sequence encodes CASSLGGPFSGANVLTF.

This chain links TRBV2 with TRBJ1-4; 9 bases fit TRBD1. This CDR3 region has 15 residues. J lost 8 bases, V lost 2 bases, and 6 bases had no gene match. CDR1 SNHLY and CDR2 FYNNEI come from the germline V gene. The CDR3, as DNA: TGTGCCAGCAGTGAATTGGGACAGGGTGAGGAAAAACTGTTTTTT. Translation gives CASSELGQGEEKLFF.

This clone was seen more than once but under ten times. The rearrangement joins TRBV30 to TRBJ1-2, with D possibly matching TRBD1 (5 bases). In germline, CDR1 is GTSNPN, CDR2 SVGIG (reference sequence). V lost 0 bases and J lost 6, with 11 bases in between. This CDR3 contains 13 residues. The CDR3, as DNA: TGTGCCTGGAGTGTACGAGACAGTGATGGCTACACCTTC. It specifies CAWSVRDSDGYTF.

This clone has more than one count but fewer than ten. V gene TRBV28 combines with J gene TRBJ1-1, with D tentatively TRBD1 (5 bases). The germline V gene encodes CDR1 MDHEN and CDR2 SYDVKM. The CDR3 contains 18 residues. V was trimmed by 1 base and J by 0 bases, leaving 18 bases between them. The CDR3 DNA is TGTGCCAGCAGTTTATCCGGCACGGGGGTGGGTATGAACACTGAAGCTTTCTTT. It is translated as CASSLSGTGVGMNTEAFF.

The chain has TRBV7-8 and TRBJ1-4, with a possible D match to TRBD1 (5 bases). V shed 5 bases and J shed 0 bases, with 13 bases lying between them. The CDR3 has 16 amino acids. Germline CDR1 reads SGHVS; CDR2 reads FQNEAQ. The CDR3 protein is CASSPRRDATNEKLFF. The CDR3 nucleotides are TGTGCCAGCAGCCCTAGGCGGGACGCAACTAATGAAAAACTGTTTTTT.